Listed below are T cell receptor beta chains from one sample, sequenced in a study of post-analysis software for immune sequencing data. TCRdb reprocessed the PCR reads with MiXCR, giving one entry per CDR3 protein. The sample contains some 890,000 distinct CDR3 sequences, around 50% of which appear only once. Input material: blood. These TCRs come from a girl between 5 and 17 years old with multiple sclerosis. Both conserved end residues are part of each CDR3. A D gene is named only where the DNA matches it firmly.

len: 11
v_gene: TRBV29-1
d_gene: TRBD1
j_gene: TRBJ1-2
CDR3aa: CSVRQGFGYTF

len: 13
v_gene: TRBV5-1
d_gene: .
j_gene: TRBJ1-1
CDR3aa: CASSFSSRSEAFF

len: 15
v_gene: TRBV12-3/TRBV12-4
d_gene: TRBD1
j_gene: TRBJ1-2
CDR3aa: CASSLGTGHNYGYTF

len: 11
v_gene: TRBV29-1
d_gene: TRBD1
j_gene: .
CDR3aa: CSAMTGGEQYF

len: 15
v_gene: TRBV5-1
d_gene: TRBD1
j_gene: TRBJ1-1
CDR3aa: CASSSPDRGNTEAFF

len: 13
v_gene: TRBV3-1
d_gene: .
j_gene: TRBJ2-5
CDR3aa: CASSRGGKETQYF

len: 13
v_gene: TRBV19
d_gene: .
j_gene: TRBJ2-7
CDR3aa: CASSMFPNYEQYF

len: 14
v_gene: TRBV11-2
d_gene: .
j_gene: TRBJ1-5
CDR3aa: CASSPPVVYQPQHF

len: 11
v_gene: TRBV28
d_gene: .
j_gene: TRBJ2-3
CDR3aa: CASLVADTQYF

len: 14
v_gene: TRBV29-1
d_gene: TRBD2
j_gene: TRBJ2-1
CDR3aa: CSGGLAGFYNEQFF

len: 16
v_gene: TRBV6-2/TRBV6-3
d_gene: TRBD2
j_gene: TRBJ2-1
CDR3aa: CASSGKLAGGLNEQFF

len: 14
v_gene: TRBV12-5
d_gene: TRBD1
j_gene: TRBJ2-5
CDR3aa: CASGPTTGVQTQYF

len: 19
v_gene: TRBV7-2
d_gene: TRBD2
j_gene: TRBJ2-7
CDR3aa: CASSPPGLAGVPSSYEQYF

len: 14
v_gene: TRBV29-1
d_gene: TRBD2
j_gene: TRBJ2-7
CDR3aa: CSVPGTSGSGEQYF

len: 17
v_gene: TRBV6-1
d_gene: TRBD2
j_gene: TRBJ2-7
CDR3aa: CASSEAKRESPYNEQYF

len: 18
v_gene: TRBV5-1
d_gene: TRBD2
j_gene: TRBJ2-6
CDR3aa: CASSLEAGAPSGANVLTF

len: 15
v_gene: TRBV20-1
d_gene: .
j_gene: TRBJ2-3
CDR3aa: CSARPRGSHTDTQYF

len: 14
v_gene: TRBV29-1
d_gene: .
j_gene: TRBJ1-2
CDR3aa: CSVTGPHFNYGYTF

len: 15
v_gene: TRBV15
d_gene: .
j_gene: TRBJ2-1
CDR3aa: CATSRGGSYYNEQFF

len: 14
v_gene: TRBV10-3
d_gene: TRBD2
j_gene: TRBJ2-1
CDR3aa: CAIKGTSGFNEQFF

len: 19
v_gene: TRBV6-4
d_gene: TRBD2
j_gene: TRBJ2-1
CDR3aa: CASSDECGFLAGPYNEQFF

len: 17
v_gene: TRBV18
d_gene: TRBD1
j_gene: TRBJ1-4
CDR3aa: CASSPGGGRTTNEKLFF

len: 14
v_gene: TRBV15
d_gene: .
j_gene: TRBJ2-7
CDR3aa: CATSKGQRGYEQYF

len: 15
v_gene: TRBV6-2/TRBV6-3
d_gene: .
j_gene: TRBJ2-2
CDR3aa: CASSYWQGGTGELFF

len: 12
v_gene: TRBV20-1
d_gene: TRBD2
j_gene: TRBJ2-1
CDR3aa: CSARGLVNEQFF

len: 15
v_gene: TRBV5-1
d_gene: .
j_gene: .
CDR3aa: CASSLATSSIYEQYF

len: 14
v_gene: TRBV20-1
d_gene: .
j_gene: TRBJ2-1
CDR3aa: CSARFLARRNEQFF

len: 15
v_gene: TRBV7-3
d_gene: .
j_gene: TRBJ1-2
CDR3aa: CASSPGGAPNYGYTF

len: 14
v_gene: TRBV29-1
d_gene: TRBD1
j_gene: TRBJ2-7
CDR3aa: CSVVGTGGTYEQYF

len: 15
v_gene: TRBV29-1
d_gene: TRBD2
j_gene: TRBJ2-7
CDR3aa: CSVLGLAGFSYEQYF

len: 13
v_gene: TRBV29-1
d_gene: .
j_gene: TRBJ1-1
CDR3aa: CSARDVDNTEAFF

len: 15
v_gene: TRBV27
d_gene: TRBD1
j_gene: TRBJ1-1
CDR3aa: CASSPLGQGDTEAFF

len: 14
v_gene: TRBV7-6
d_gene: .
j_gene: TRBJ1-5
CDR3aa: CASSLRGAGEPQHF

len: 15
v_gene: TRBV7-6
d_gene: .
j_gene: TRBJ1-5
CDR3aa: CASSPAAYSNQPQHF

len: 16
v_gene: TRBV25-1
d_gene: .
j_gene: TRBJ2-1
CDR3aa: CASSAPPRAGYNEQFF

len: 13
v_gene: TRBV20-1
d_gene: .
j_gene: TRBJ2-7
CDR3aa: CSARGGSNAEQYF

len: 16
v_gene: TRBV5-1
d_gene: TRBD2
j_gene: TRBJ2-7
CDR3aa: CASSPSTAGDTYEQYF

len: 13
v_gene: TRBV9
d_gene: .
j_gene: TRBJ2-7
CDR3aa: CASSVGLVHEQYF

len: 14
v_gene: TRBV10-3
d_gene: TRBD1
j_gene: TRBJ2-1
CDR3aa: CAISDPDRGNEQFF

len: 16
v_gene: TRBV5-1
d_gene: TRBD2
j_gene: TRBJ2-2
CDR3aa: CASSSNSGGGSGELFF

len: 17
v_gene: TRBV29-1
d_gene: TRBD1
j_gene: TRBJ2-1
CDR3aa: CSVEDPGGPALIDEQFF

len: 17
v_gene: TRBV4-1
d_gene: TRBD1
j_gene: TRBJ2-7
CDR3aa: CASSQGGQGLLSYEQYF

len: 12
v_gene: TRBV3-1
d_gene: .
j_gene: .
CDR3aa: CASSQSAYEQYF

len: 15
v_gene: TRBV20-1
d_gene: .
j_gene: TRBJ2-7
CDR3aa: CSASPGGSGFYEQYF

len: 13
v_gene: TRBV29-1
d_gene: .
j_gene: TRBJ1-1
CDR3aa: CSVSGTLGTEAFF

len: 14
v_gene: TRBV6-6
d_gene: TRBD1
j_gene: TRBJ2-7
CDR3aa: CASIGQGVSCEQYF